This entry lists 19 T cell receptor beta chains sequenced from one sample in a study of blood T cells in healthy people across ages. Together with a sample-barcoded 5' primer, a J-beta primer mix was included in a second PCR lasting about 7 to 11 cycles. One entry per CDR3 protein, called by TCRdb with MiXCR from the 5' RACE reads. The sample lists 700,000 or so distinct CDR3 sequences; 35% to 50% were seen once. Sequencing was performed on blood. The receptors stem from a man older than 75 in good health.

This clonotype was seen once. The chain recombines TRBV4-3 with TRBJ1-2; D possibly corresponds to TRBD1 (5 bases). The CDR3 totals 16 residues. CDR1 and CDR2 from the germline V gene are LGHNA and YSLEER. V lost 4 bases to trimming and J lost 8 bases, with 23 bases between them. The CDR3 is CASSLPNPTALQGYTF. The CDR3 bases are TGCGCCAGCAGCCTTCCGAATCCGACAGCCCTGCAGGGCTACACCTTC.

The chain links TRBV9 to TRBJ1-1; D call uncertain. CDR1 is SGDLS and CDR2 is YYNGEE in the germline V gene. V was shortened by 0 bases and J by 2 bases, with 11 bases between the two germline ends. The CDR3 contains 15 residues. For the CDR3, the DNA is TGTGCCAGCAGCGTAGTCCTAGCTAGTAACACTGAAGCTTTCTTT. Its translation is CASSVVLASNTEAFF. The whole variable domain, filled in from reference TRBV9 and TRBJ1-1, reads DSGVTQTPKHLITATGQRVTLRCSPRSGDLSVYWYQQSLDQGLQFLIQYYNGEERAKGNILERFSAQQFPDLHSELNLSSLELGDSALYFCASSVVLASNTEAFFGQGTRLTVV.

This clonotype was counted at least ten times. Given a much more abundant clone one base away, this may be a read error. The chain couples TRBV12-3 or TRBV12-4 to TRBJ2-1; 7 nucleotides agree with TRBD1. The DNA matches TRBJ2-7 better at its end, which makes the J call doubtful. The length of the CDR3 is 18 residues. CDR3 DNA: TGTGCCAGCAGTTTAGTATCGATAGGGACAGACAGATACAATGAGCAGTACTTC. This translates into CASSLVSIGTDRYNEQYF.

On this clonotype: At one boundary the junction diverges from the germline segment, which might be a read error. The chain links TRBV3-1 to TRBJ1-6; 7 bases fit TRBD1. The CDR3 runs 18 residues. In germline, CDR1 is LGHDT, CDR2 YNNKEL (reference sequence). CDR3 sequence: CASTQEIVGGGNSSPLHF. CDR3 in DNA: TGTGCCAGCACCCAAGAGATCGTAGGGGGCGGGAATAGTTCACCCCTCCACTTT.

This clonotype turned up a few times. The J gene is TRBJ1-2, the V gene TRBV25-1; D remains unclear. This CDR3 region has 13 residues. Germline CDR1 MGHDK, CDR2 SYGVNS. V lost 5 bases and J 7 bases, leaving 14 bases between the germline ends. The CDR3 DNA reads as TGTGCCAGCAGTCGTTTAACCACGGGTGGCTACACCTTC. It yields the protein CASSRLTTGGYTF.

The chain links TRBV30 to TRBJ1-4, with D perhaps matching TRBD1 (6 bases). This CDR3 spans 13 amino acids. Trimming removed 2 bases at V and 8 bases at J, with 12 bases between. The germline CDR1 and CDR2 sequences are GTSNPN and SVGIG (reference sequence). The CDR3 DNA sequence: TGTGCCTGGAGTAGCCGGACAGTAGAAAAACTGTTTTTT. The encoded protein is CAWSSRTVEKLFF.

For the CDR3, the DNA is TGCGCCAACGGACCCTCTTCCTACGAGCAGTACTTC. It yields the protein CANGPSSYEQYF. This chain joins TRBV5-1 and TRBJ2-7; the D is unclear. V lost 9 bases and J lost 1, with 11 bases in between. Germline CDR1 is SGHRS and CDR2 is YFSETQ. This CDR3 region has 12 residues.

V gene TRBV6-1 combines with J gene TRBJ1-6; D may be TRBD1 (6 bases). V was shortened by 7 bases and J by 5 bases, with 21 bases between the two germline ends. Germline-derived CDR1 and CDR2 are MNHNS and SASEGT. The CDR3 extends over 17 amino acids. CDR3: CASTRGVGGADNSPLHF. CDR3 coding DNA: TGTGCCAGCACCCGAGGGGTGGGGGGCGCGGATAATTCACCCCTCCACTTT.

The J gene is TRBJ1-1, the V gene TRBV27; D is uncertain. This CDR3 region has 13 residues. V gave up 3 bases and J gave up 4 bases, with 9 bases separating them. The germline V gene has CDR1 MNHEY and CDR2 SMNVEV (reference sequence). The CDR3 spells CASSLFRSTEAFF. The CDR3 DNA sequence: TGTGCCAGCAGTTTGTTCAGGAGCACTGAAGCTTTCTTT.

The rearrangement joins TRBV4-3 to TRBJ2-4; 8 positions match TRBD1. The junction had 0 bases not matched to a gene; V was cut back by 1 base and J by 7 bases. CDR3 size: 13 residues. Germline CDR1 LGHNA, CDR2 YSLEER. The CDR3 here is CASSQGQGNIQYF. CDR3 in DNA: TGCGCCAGCAGCCAAGGACAGGGGAACATTCAGTACTTC.

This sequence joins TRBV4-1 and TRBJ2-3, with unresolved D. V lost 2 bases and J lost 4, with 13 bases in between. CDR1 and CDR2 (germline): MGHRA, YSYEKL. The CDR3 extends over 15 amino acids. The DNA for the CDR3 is TGCGCCAGCAGCCAACGAGCGAATCGGCCAGATACGCAGTATTTT. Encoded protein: CASSQRANRPDTQYF.

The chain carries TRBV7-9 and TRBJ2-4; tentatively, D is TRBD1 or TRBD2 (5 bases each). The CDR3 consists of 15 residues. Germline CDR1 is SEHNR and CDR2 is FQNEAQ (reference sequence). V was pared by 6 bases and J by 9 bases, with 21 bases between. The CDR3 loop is CASSLDGAGGSIQYF. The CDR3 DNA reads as TGTGCCAGCAGTCTGGACGGGGCCGGTGGGAGCATTCAGTACTTC.

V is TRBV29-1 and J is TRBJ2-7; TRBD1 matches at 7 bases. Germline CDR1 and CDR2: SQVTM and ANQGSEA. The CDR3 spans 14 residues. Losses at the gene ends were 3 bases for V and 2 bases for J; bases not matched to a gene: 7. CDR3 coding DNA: TGCAGCGTTGATGGATCCGGGACAGCCTACGAGCAGTACTTC. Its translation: CSVDGSGTAYEQYF.

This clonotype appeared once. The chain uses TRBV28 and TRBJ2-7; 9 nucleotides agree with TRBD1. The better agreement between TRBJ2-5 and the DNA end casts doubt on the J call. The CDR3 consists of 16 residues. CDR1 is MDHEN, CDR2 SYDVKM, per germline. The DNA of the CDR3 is TGTGCCAGCAGTTTACTGGGACAGGGTGGCCAAGAGACCCAGTACTTC. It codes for CASSLLGQGGQETQYF.

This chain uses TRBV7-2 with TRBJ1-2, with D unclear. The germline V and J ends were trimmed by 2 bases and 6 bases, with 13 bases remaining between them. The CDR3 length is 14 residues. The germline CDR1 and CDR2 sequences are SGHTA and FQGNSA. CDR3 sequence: CASSLMATADGYTF. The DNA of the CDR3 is TGTGCCAGCAGCTTAATGGCTACAGCCGATGGCTACACCTTC.

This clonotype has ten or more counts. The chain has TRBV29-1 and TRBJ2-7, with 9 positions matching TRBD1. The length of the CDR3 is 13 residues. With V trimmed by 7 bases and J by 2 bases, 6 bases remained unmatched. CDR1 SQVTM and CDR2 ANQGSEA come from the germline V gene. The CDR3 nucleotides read TGCAGCGGACGACAGGGGGAGGCCTACGAGCAGTACTTC. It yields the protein CSGRQGEAYEQYF.

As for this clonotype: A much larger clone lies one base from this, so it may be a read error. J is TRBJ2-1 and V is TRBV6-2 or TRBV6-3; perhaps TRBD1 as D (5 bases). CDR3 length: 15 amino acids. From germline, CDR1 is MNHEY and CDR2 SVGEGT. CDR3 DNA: TGTGCCGGCAGTTACTCGAACAGTGTAGACAGAAACCAGTTCTTC. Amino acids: CAGSYSNSVDRNQFF.

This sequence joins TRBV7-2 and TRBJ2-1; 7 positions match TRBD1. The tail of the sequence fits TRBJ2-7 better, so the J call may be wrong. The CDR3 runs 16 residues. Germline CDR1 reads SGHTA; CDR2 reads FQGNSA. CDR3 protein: CASSQGRGGAYNEQYF. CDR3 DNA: TGTGCCAGCAGCCAGGGGAGAGGGGGCGCCTACAATGAGCAGTACTTC.

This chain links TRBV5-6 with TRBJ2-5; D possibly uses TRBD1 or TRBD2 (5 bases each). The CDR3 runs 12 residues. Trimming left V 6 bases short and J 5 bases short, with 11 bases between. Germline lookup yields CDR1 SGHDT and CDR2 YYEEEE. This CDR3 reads CASTREWETQYF. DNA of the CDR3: TGTGCCAGCACCAGGGAGTGGGAGACCCAGTACTTC.